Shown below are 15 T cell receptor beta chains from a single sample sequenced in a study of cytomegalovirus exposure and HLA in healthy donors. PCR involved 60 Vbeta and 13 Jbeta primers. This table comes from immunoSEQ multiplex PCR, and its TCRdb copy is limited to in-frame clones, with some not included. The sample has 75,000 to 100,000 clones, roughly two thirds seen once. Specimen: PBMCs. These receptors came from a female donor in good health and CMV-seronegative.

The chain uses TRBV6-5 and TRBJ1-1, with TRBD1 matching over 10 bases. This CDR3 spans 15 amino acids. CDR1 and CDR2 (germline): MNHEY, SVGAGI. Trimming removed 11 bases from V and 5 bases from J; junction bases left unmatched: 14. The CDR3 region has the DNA TGTGCCGCACGACCAGACAGGGGGCGAGGGACTGAAGCTTTCTTT. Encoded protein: CAARPDRGRGTEAFF.

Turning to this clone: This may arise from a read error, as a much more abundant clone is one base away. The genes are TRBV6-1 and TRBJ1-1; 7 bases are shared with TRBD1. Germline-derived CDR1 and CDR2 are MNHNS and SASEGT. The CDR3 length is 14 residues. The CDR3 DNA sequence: TGTGCCAGCAAAGGGGGCCCGGAGGGCACTAAAGCTTTCTTT. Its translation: CASKGGPEGTKAFF.

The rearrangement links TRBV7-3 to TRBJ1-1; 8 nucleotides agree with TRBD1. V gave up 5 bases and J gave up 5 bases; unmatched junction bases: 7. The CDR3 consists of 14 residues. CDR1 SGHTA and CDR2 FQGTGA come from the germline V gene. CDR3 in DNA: TGTGCCAGCAGCCCAGGGGGCGTGGAGACTGAAGCTTTCTTT. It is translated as CASSPGGVETEAFF.

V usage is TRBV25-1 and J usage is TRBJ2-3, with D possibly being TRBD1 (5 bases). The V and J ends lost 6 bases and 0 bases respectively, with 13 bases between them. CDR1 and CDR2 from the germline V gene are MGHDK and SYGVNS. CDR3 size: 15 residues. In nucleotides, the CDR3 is TGTGCCAGCAGCGACGACAGACCGAGCACAGATACGCAGTATTTT. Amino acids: CASSDDRPSTDTQYF.

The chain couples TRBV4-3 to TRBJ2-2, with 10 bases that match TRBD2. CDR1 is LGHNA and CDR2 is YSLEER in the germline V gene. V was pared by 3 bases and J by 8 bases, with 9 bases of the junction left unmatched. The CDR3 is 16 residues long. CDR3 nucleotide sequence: TGCGCCAGCAGCCATTTTGAGCGGGGGGGCCGGGGGGAGCTGTTTTTT. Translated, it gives CASSHFERGGRGELFF.

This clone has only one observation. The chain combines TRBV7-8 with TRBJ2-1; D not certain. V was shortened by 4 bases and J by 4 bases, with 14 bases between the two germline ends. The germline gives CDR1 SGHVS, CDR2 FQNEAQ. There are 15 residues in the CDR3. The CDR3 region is CASSSGSTSYNEQFF. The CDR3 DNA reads TGTGCCAGCAGCTCCGGGTCGACTTCATACAATGAGCAGTTCTTC.

Written as DNA, the CDR3 is TGTGCCTGGGGTGCACTACCTAATAATGAGCAGTTCTTC. It specifies CAWGALPNNEQFF. V gene TRBV30 combines with J gene TRBJ2-1; unclear D gene. Trimming stripped 5 bases from V and 7 bases from J, with 15 bases between. This CDR3 comprises 13 residues. CDR1 is GTSNPN, CDR2 SVGIG, per germline (reference sequence).

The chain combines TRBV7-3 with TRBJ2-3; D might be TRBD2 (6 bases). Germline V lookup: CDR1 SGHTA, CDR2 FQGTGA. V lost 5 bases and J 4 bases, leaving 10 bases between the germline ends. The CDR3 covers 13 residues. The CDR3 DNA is TGTGCCAGCAGCCGACTAGGGTCAGATACGCAGTATTTT. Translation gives CASSRLGSDTQYF.

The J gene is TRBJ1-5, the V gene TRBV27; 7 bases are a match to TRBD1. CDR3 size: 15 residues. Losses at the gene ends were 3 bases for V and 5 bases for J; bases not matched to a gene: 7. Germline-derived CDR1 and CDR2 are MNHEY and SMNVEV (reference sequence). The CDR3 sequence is CASSFGTALDQPQHF. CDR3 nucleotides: TGTGCCAGCAGTTTTGGGACAGCCCTGGATCAGCCCCAGCATTTT.

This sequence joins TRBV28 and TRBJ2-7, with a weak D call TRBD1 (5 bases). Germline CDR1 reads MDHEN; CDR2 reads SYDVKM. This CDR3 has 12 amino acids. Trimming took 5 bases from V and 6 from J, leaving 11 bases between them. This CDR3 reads CASSTRVSEQYF. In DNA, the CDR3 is TGTGCCAGCAGTACCAGGGTCTCCGAGCAGTACTTC. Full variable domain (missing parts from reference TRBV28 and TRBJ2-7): DVKVTQSSRYLVKRTGEKVFLECVQDMDHENMFWYRQDPGLGLRLIYFSYDVKMKEKGDIPEGYSVSREKKERFSLILESASTNQTSMYLCASSTRVSEQYFGPGTRLTVT.

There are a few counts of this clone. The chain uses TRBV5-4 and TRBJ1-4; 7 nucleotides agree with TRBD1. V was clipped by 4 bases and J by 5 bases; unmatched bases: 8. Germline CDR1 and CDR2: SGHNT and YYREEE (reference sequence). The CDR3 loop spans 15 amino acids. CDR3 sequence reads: CASSRLDRDNEKLFF. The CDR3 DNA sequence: TGTGCCAGCAGCCGACTAGACAGGGACAATGAAAAACTGTTTTTT.

The CDR3 DNA sequence: TGTGCCAGCAACCAAGCCCGGGCGGGGGCGGGTGAGACCCAGTACTTC. Translation gives CASNQARAGAGETQYF. The gene calls are TRBV2 and TRBJ2-5, with a tentative D call TRBD2 (7 bases). The V end was cut by 7 bases, the J end by 5 bases, with 23 bases between. Germline V gene lookup returns CDR1 SNHLY and CDR2 FYNNEI. The CDR3 loop spans 16 amino acids.

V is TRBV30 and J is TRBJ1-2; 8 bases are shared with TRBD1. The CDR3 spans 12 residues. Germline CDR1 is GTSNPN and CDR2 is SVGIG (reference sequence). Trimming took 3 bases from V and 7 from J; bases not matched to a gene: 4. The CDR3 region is CAWSQGASGYTF. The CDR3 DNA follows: TGTGCCTGGAGCCAGGGGGCGTCTGGCTACACCTTC.

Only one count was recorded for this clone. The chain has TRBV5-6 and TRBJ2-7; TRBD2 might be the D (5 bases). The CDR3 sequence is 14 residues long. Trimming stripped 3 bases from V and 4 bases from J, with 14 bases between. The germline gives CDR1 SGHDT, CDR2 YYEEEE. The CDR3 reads CASSSGSGSYEQYF. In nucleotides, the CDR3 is TGTGCCAGCAGCTCCGGATCGGGATCGTACGAGCAGTACTTC.

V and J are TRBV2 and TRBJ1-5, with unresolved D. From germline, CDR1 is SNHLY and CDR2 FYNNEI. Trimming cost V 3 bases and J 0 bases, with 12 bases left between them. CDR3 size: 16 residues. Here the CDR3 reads CASSEDAGNSNQPQHF. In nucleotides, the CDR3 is TGTGCCAGCAGTGAGGATGCAGGAAATAGCAATCAGCCCCAGCATTTT.